This entry lists 27 T cell receptor beta chains sequenced from one sample in a study of blood T cell repertoires in COVID-19 (dated by TCRdb to 2018 to 2021). The method behind the library was the immunoSEQ multiplex PCR assay. The table comes from immuneACCESS by way of TCRdb, which keeps in-frame sequences with V and J called. Part of the clones is missing from these tables; in studies checked, under half for an unresolved V gene and the rest for unknown reasons. The sample table holds 90,000 or so clones, of which 90% were seen once. 6.5% to 8.5% of the sample is held by the ten biggest clonotypes. The sequencing input was peripheral blood. Source of these receptors: a man aged 18 to 29 with COVID-19, enrolled during active disease.

The V and J genes are TRBV6-6 and TRBJ1-1, with 9 positions matching TRBD1. The CDR3 runs to 14 residues. V was pared by 0 bases and J by 10 bases, with 6 bases of the junction left unmatched. Germline V CDR1 and CDR2: MNHNY, SVGAGI (reference sequence). The CDR3, as DNA: TGTGCCAGCAGTTACTCACCGGGACAGGGAGGAGCTTTCTTT. It codes for CASSYSPGQGGAFF.

A few counts support this clone. This chain joins TRBV27 and TRBJ2-1; TRBD1 aligns across 7 bases. V trimming: 2 bases; J trimming: 8 bases; junction bases outside the gene matches: 3. Per germline, CDR1 MNHEY and CDR2 SMNVEV (reference sequence). The CDR3 is 13 residues long. The CDR3 spells CASSLQGVDEQFF. CDR3 DNA: TGTGCCAGCAGTTTACAGGGGGTCGATGAGCAGTTCTTC.

The V call is TRBV10-3, the J call TRBJ2-1; D is ambiguous. Germline loops: CDR1 ENHRY, CDR2 SYGVKD. This CDR3 has 13 residues. Trimming cost V 0 bases and J 10 bases, with 10 bases left between them. CDR3 sequence reads: CAISESTLEEQFF. In DNA, the CDR3 is TGTGCCATCAGTGAGTCGACTCTGGAGGAGCAGTTCTTC.

The chain has TRBV24-1 and TRBJ2-1, with 10 bases lining up with TRBD2. Germline CDR1 KGHDR, CDR2 SFDVKD. The junction had 11 bases not matched to a gene; V was cut back by 2 bases and J by 5 bases. The CDR3 length is 18 residues. The CDR3 reads CATSDWPSGSTGHNEQFF. CDR3 nucleotide sequence: TGTGCCACCAGTGATTGGCCTAGCGGGAGCACTGGACACAATGAGCAGTTCTTC.

The V gene is TRBV4-1, the J gene TRBJ2-2; D might be TRBD1 (5 bases). The germline V and J ends were trimmed by 1 base and 0 bases, with 18 bases remaining between them. The CDR3 extends over 19 amino acids. Germline V gene data show CDR1 as MGHRA and CDR2 as YSYEKL. The CDR3 nucleotides are TGCGCCAGCAGCCAAGGCCCAGGGTATCTAACGGCGAACACCGGGGAGCTGTTTTTT. This codes for CASSQGPGYLTANTGELFF.

The chain is built from TRBV9 and TRBJ2-2; no definite D call. V was trimmed by 3 bases and J by 6 bases, leaving 9 bases between them. CDR3 length equals 13 residues. CDR1 is SGDLS, CDR2 YYNGEE, per germline. CDR3 sequence (DNA): TGTGCCAGCAGCGCGAAACAGTCCGGGGAGCTGTTTTTT. It translates to CASSAKQSGELFF.

This clone was observed once. V usage is TRBV27 and J usage is TRBJ1-6; D is perhaps TRBD1 (6 bases). Per germline, CDR1 MNHEY and CDR2 SMNVEV (reference sequence). V dropped 0 bases and J dropped 10 bases, with 22 bases sitting between them. CDR3 size: 18 residues. The CDR3 region has the DNA TGTGCCAGCAGTTTATCGTTCCGGTTGGGGGCCGGGGAGTCACCCCTCCACTTT. Translated: CASSLSFRLGAGESPLHF.

This chain joins TRBV11-2 and TRBJ2-7; TRBD2 aligns across 10 bases. V was clipped by 5 bases and J by 2 bases; unmatched bases: 9. The germline gives CDR1 SGHAT, CDR2 FQNNGV. There are 16 residues in the CDR3. CDR3 in DNA: TGTGCCAGCAGCCCCACTGGACTAGCGGAAGCCTACGAGCAGTACTTC. It is translated as CASSPTGLAEAYEQYF.

The chain recombines TRBV5-5 with TRBJ2-5; maybe TRBD2 (6 bases). Germline CDR1 is SGHKS and CDR2 is YYEKEE (reference sequence). The ends were cut back, 6 bases at V and 5 bases at J, with 17 bases in the middle. CDR3 length equals 14 residues. DNA for the CDR3: TGTGCCAGCATCGCCCGACTAGTGATGGAGACCCAGTACTTC. Translated, it gives CASIARLVMETQYF.

CDR3 sequence reads: CASSYQPGLALEQYF. For the CDR3, the DNA is TGTGCCAGCAGCTACCAACCGGGACTAGCGCTTGAGCAGTACTTC. The V and J genes are TRBV7-9 and TRBJ2-7, with 10 nucleotides matching TRBD2. The V segment lost 4 bases and the J segment 7 bases; nucleotides outside the gene matches: 10. CDR3 length: 15 residues. The germline gives CDR1 SEHNR, CDR2 FQNEAQ (reference sequence).

The J gene is TRBJ2-7, the V gene TRBV19; the match to TRBD2 covers 8 bases. The V gene end was trimmed by 5 bases and the J gene end by 3 bases; junction bases not matched to a gene: 12. Germline V lookup: CDR1 LNHDA, CDR2 SQIVND (reference sequence). This CDR3 is built from 16 residues. CDR3 residues: CASSALGSGNLYEQYF. CDR3 bases: TGTGCCAGTAGTGCCTTGGGTAGCGGGAACCTCTACGAGCAGTACTTC.

The chain links TRBV7-7 to TRBJ2-2, with D maybe TRBD1 (5 bases). This CDR3 comprises 14 residues. Germline lookup yields CDR1 SSHAT and CDR2 FNYEAQ (reference sequence). The V gene lost 4 bases and the J gene lost 3 bases, with 9 bases spanning the gap. CDR3 coding DNA: TGTGCCAGCAGCTCTAGACAGTACACCGGGGAGCTGTTTTTT. This encodes CASSSRQYTGELFF.

DNA of the CDR3: TGTGCCAGCAGCTTGGAGAGGACTAGCGTTAATGAGCAGTTCTTC. The encoded protein is CASSLERTSVNEQFF. The genes are TRBV5-4 and TRBJ2-1; the match to TRBD2 covers 9 bases. The germline CDR1 and CDR2 sequences are SGHNT and YYREEE (reference sequence). V lost 0 bases to trimming and J lost 7 bases; unmatched junction nucleotides: 5. The CDR3 length is 15 residues.

V gene TRBV19 combines with J gene TRBJ2-1; 7 bases map to TRBD2. Germline V lookup: CDR1 LNHDA, CDR2 SQIVND (reference sequence). This CDR3 spans 14 amino acids. After removal of 7 bases from V and 5 bases from J, the junction contained 8 bases not matched to a gene. The CDR3 DNA follows: TGTGCCAGTAAGCCCGGCGGGAGAAACAATGAGCAGTTCTTC. Amino acid sequence: CASKPGGRNNEQFF.

The chain uses TRBV2 and TRBJ2-5; perhaps TRBD2 as D (5 bases). This CDR3 contains 14 residues. V was pared by 3 bases and J by 4 bases, with 12 bases between. Germline V gene data show CDR1 as SNHLY and CDR2 as FYNNEI. CDR3 nucleotide sequence: TGTGCCAGCAGTGACGATCTAGCCCTAGAGACCCAGTACTTC. This encodes CASSDDLALETQYF.

The chain employs TRBV6-5 and TRBJ2-5; 8 bases agree with TRBD2. J lost 2 bases, V lost 10 bases, and 12 bases had no gene match. Looked up from germline, CDR1 is MNHEY and CDR2 is SVGAGI. The CDR3 is 15 residues long. The chain's CDR3 is CATQTTGLAQETQYF. DNA of the CDR3: TGTGCCACCCAAACTACAGGACTAGCTCAAGAGACCCAGTACTTC.

CDR3 bases: TGTGCCAGCAGTGAATCTGGGGCAGAGAATCAGCCCCAGCATTTT. It is translated as CASSESGAENQPQHF. This chain links TRBV25-1 with TRBJ1-5, with a tentative D call TRBD1 (5 bases). Germline CDR1 reads MGHDK; CDR2 reads SYGVNS. CDR3 length: 15 amino acids. V was clipped by 1 base and J by 4 bases, with 11 bases between them.

This chain connects TRBV7-2 to TRBJ1-3; a possible D gene is TRBD1 (6 bases). V was shortened by 11 bases and J by 7 bases, with 15 bases between the two germline ends. The CDR3 loop spans 12 amino acids. Germline CDR1 is SGHTA and CDR2 is FQGNSA. CDR3 sequence: CAEKGELNTIYF. Written as DNA, the CDR3 is TGTGCCGAGAAGGGGGAGTTGAACACCATATATTTT.

The CDR3 DNA reads TGCAGCGTTGTGGGGGCTAACACCGGGGAGCTGTTTTTT. It is translated as CSVVGANTGELFF. The V and J genes are TRBV29-1 and TRBJ2-2; D is possibly TRBD1 (6 bases). The germline gives CDR1 SQVTM, CDR2 ANQGSEA. This CDR3 is built from 13 residues. V lost 4 bases and J lost 2, with 8 bases in between.

CDR3 protein: CASSQTGQDSYEQYF. The CDR3 nucleotides read TGCGCCAGCAGCCAAACGGGACAGGACTCCTACGAGCAGTACTTC. The chain recombines TRBV4-3 with TRBJ2-7, with 8 bases matching TRBD1. V gave up 2 bases and J gave up 0 bases; unmatched junction bases: 3. There are 15 residues in the CDR3. Germline CDR1 is LGHNA and CDR2 is YSLEER.

This rearrangement joins TRBV19 to TRBJ1-2; 8 nucleotides align to TRBD1. After removal of 5 bases from V and 7 bases from J, the junction contained 3 bases not matched to a gene. The length of the CDR3 is 12 residues. The germline V gene encodes CDR1 LNHDA and CDR2 SQIVND (reference sequence). This CDR3 reads CASSWTGTGYTF. In DNA, the CDR3 is TGTGCCAGTAGTTGGACAGGGACTGGCTACACCTTC. The full variable domain, its missing parts supplied by reference TRBV19 and TRBJ1-2, is DGGITQSPKYLFRKEGQNVTLSCEQNLNHDAMYWYRQDPGQGLRLIYYSQIVNDFQKGDIAEGYSVSREKKESFPLTVTSAQKNPTAFYLCASSWTGTGYTFGSGTRLTVV.

Only one count was recorded for this clone. V usage is TRBV4-3 and J usage is TRBJ2-7; 9 bases map to TRBD1. The germline V gene has CDR1 LGHNA and CDR2 YSLEER. The CDR3 contains 14 residues. The ends lost 1 base at V and 6 bases at J; junction bases unmatched: 4. The CDR3 protein is CASSQVQGAIEQYF. CDR3 bases: TGCGCCAGCAGCCAAGTACAGGGGGCAATCGAGCAGTACTTC.

The chain couples TRBV2 to TRBJ1-2; 7 bases are shared with TRBD1. This CDR3 comprises 15 residues. The V segment lost 5 bases and the J segment 7 bases; nucleotides outside the gene matches: 13. Germline-derived CDR1 and CDR2 are SNHLY and FYNNEI. This CDR3 is CASSSTRMTGLGYTF. The CDR3, as DNA: TGTGCCAGCAGTTCCACTAGGATGACAGGGCTTGGCTACACCTTC.

The chain couples TRBV30 to TRBJ1-3; weak D call: TRBD1 (6 bases). V lost 2 bases and J 0 bases, leaving 11 bases between the germline ends. The CDR3 extends over 15 amino acids. In germline, CDR1 is GTSNPN, CDR2 SVGIG (reference sequence). The CDR3 DNA reads as TGTGCCTGGAGTATTGACAGGATCTCTGGAAACACCATATATTTT. This translates into CAWSIDRISGNTIYF.

The chain uses TRBV6-6 and TRBJ2-7; 12 bases are shared with TRBD2. The length of the CDR3 is 16 residues. Trimming cost V 4 bases and J 0 bases; bases outside gene matches: 4. The germline V gene encodes CDR1 MNHNY and CDR2 SVGAGI (reference sequence). CDR3 region: CASSWTSGANSYEQYF. The DNA of the CDR3 is TGTGCCAGCAGTTGGACTAGCGGGGCAAACTCCTACGAGCAGTACTTC.

The chain joins TRBV6-2 or TRBV6-3 to TRBJ2-5; possibly TRBD1 for D (5 bases). The germline gives CDR1 MNHEY, CDR2 SVGEGT. This CDR3 comprises 14 residues. The ends were cut back, 6 bases at V and 0 bases at J, with 11 bases in the middle. Here the CDR3 reads CASSPTGYQETQYF. CDR3 in DNA: TGTGCCAGCAGCCCCACAGGATACCAAGAGACCCAGTACTTC.

This clone was seen a few times. J is TRBJ2-1 and V is TRBV4-1, with 9 bases identical to TRBD1. The V gene's germline CDR1 is MGHRA and CDR2 YSYEKL. Trimming took 4 bases from V and 5 from J; bases not matched to a gene: 6. The CDR3 covers 15 residues. This CDR3 is CASSPGQGTDNEQFF. The CDR3 DNA is TGCGCCAGCAGCCCGGGACAGGGAACCGACAATGAGCAGTTCTTC.